These 11 T cell receptor beta chains came from one sample sequenced in a study of vaccination effects on CD4 cells after COVID-19. Antigen-specific CD4+ T cells expanded by the ViraFEST assay with viral peptide pools were then sequenced. CD4+ T cells were isolated after around 10 days of culture. Every participant took two doses of the BNT162b2 or mRNA-1273 vaccine. Data came from immunoSEQ multiplex PCR; TCRdb stores just in-frame clones and leaves some out. The sample includes around 16,000 clones, 70% of them seen just once. These receptors' targets are unknown. Material: CD4+ T cells from PBMCs cultured with SARS-CoV-2 spike peptides, obtained after COVID-19 vaccination. The receptors come from a human donor who received a COVID-19 vaccine.

The V call is TRBV2, the J call TRBJ2-2; no clear D. The CDR3 length is 12 residues. Germline V gene lookup returns CDR1 SNHLY and CDR2 FYNNEI. V was pared by 8 bases and J by 8 bases, with 12 bases between. CDR3 DNA sequence: TGTGCCAGCTTCACGAAGGGTGGGGAGCTGTTTTTT. Translated, it gives CASFTKGGELFF.

The rearrangement uses TRBV6-2 or TRBV6-3 and TRBJ2-1; D remains ambiguous. CDR1 and CDR2 (germline): MNHEY, SVGEGT. V was clipped by 2 bases and J by 10 bases, with 15 bases between them. The CDR3 length is 14 residues. CDR3 nucleotides: TGTGCCAGCAGTTACGGGATCCTCTTGCGGGAGCAGTTCTTC. Amino acids: CASSYGILLREQFF.

V is TRBV7-9 and J is TRBJ1-5; 9 nucleotides match TRBD1. This CDR3 has 15 residues. V shed 5 bases and J 7 bases; nucleotides not matched to a gene: 9. CDR1 and CDR2 from the germline V gene are SEHNR and FQNEAQ (reference sequence). CDR3 in amino acids: CASSKGDRALQPQHF. The CDR3 DNA is TGTGCCAGCAGCAAAGGGGACAGGGCATTACAGCCCCAGCATTTT.

The genes are TRBV19 and TRBJ2-7; D ambiguous. V lost 5 bases, J lost 2 bases, and 10 bases lay in between. The CDR3 extends over 13 amino acids. Germline values: CDR1 LNHDA, CDR2 SQIVND (reference sequence). The CDR3 loop is CASSAYRAYEQYF. CDR3 nucleotides: TGTGCCAGTAGTGCGTATAGGGCCTACGAGCAGTACTTC.

This clone was observed a single time. The chain couples TRBV11-2 to TRBJ1-1; TRBD1 agrees at 9 bases. The CDR3 has 13 amino acids. Germline values: CDR1 SGHAT, CDR2 FQNNGV. V trimming: 5 bases; J trimming: 8 bases; junction bases outside the gene matches: 6. This CDR3 is CASSPDRGVEAFF. The CDR3, as DNA: TGTGCCAGCAGCCCCGACAGGGGGGTAGAAGCTTTCTTT.

The chain employs TRBV19 and TRBJ1-1; D uncertain. Germline lookup yields CDR1 LNHDA and CDR2 SQIVND (reference sequence). V lost 2 bases and J lost 6, with 13 bases in between. This CDR3 is built from 14 residues. The CDR3 DNA sequence: TGTGCCAGTAGTATACTAGGAGGGAGTGCTGAAGCTTTCTTT. It translates to CASSILGGSAEAFF.

The chain is built from TRBV6-2 or TRBV6-3 and TRBJ1-5; 8 nucleotides align to TRBD1. CDR3 length: 17 amino acids. Trimming at V came to 6 bases and at J to 3 bases, leaving 13 bases not matched to a gene. CDR1 is MNHEY, CDR2 SVGEGT, per germline. This CDR3 is CASSPDRGLQINQPQHF. The DNA for the CDR3 is TGTGCCAGCAGCCCCGACAGGGGCCTACAGATCAATCAGCCCCAGCATTTT.

The V and J genes are TRBV28 and TRBJ1-1, with TRBD1 matching over 7 bases. CDR1 is MDHEN, CDR2 SYDVKM, per germline. The V and J ends lost 8 bases and 1 base, in that order; junction bases with no gene match: 16. This CDR3 is 17 amino acids long. As DNA, the CDR3 is TGTGCCAGCCCTCCGGACAGGTGGATTGAAAGGAACACTGAAGCTTTCTTT. It is translated as CASPPDRWIERNTEAFF.

This clone showed up just once. This sequence joins TRBV28 and TRBJ2-1; no reliable D call. Deletions cut 5 bases from V and 8 bases from J, with 19 bases between. In germline, CDR1 is MDHEN, CDR2 SYDVKM. CDR3 length equals 15 residues. The CDR3 DNA is TGTGCCAGCAGTGAAGACGGTCCTCAAAAGGATGAGCAGTTCTTC. It specifies CASSEDGPQKDEQFF. The full variable domain, completed using reference TRBV28 and TRBJ2-1, is DVKVTQSSRYLVKRTGEKVFLECVQDMDHENMFWYRQDPGLGLRLIYFSYDVKMKEKGDIPEGYSVSREKKERFSLILESASTNQTSMYLCASSEDGPQKDEQFFGPGTRLTVL.

The chain links TRBV29-1 to TRBJ2-3, with 7 bases that match TRBD2. This CDR3 is 14 amino acids long. In germline, CDR1 is SQVTM, CDR2 ANQGSEA. V shed 4 bases, J shed 2 bases, and the junction held 6 bases outside the gene matches. The CDR3 DNA is TGCAGCGTTGGAGCTAGCGGAGACACAGATACGCAGTATTTT. Translated, it gives CSVGASGDTDTQYF.

The chain uses TRBV11-2 and TRBJ2-7; 10 nucleotides align to TRBD1. With 1 base clipped from V and 4 bases from J, the junction kept 10 bases outside the gene matches. The germline CDR1 and CDR2 sequences are SGHAT and FQNNGV. The CDR3 sequence is 17 residues long. CDR3 DNA: TGTGCCAGCAGCTTAGTTGGGGGAGGGACAGGGGCTTACGAGCAGTACTTC. Residues: CASSLVGGGTGAYEQYF.